Listed below are T cell receptor beta chains from one sample, sequenced in a study of cytomegalovirus exposure and HLA in healthy donors. Libraries were prepared by immunoSEQ multiplex PCR; TCRdb keeps only in-frame clonotypes and omits some of them. The sample includes some 110,000 clones, around three quarters of them seen just once. Sequencing used PBMCs. These receptor sequences come from a woman between 18 and 29 years old in good health and CMV-seropositive. Each CDR3 is given with its conserved first and last residue. The order of the fields is CDR3 length, V gene, D gene, J gene, clone size, CDR3 protein, CDR3 DNA. D genes are given only for firm matches. Some rows have no size entry. The others give once, few or many, or a class for an expanded clone.

cdr3_length: 15
v_call: TRBV11-3
d_call: .
j_call: TRBJ1-4
clone_size: .
cdr3_aa: CASSPTGRANEKLFF
cdr3_nt: TGTGCCAGCAGCCCAACGGGTAGAGCTAATGAAAAACTGTTTTTT

cdr3_length: 15
v_call: TRBV7-3
d_call: TRBD2
j_call: TRBJ2-7
clone_size: .
cdr3_aa: CASSLGTSGSYEQYF
cdr3_nt: TGTGCCAGCAGCTTAGGGACTAGCGGGAGCTACGAGCAGTACTTC

cdr3_length: 14
v_call: TRBV5-1
d_call: .
j_call: TRBJ1-1
clone_size: .
cdr3_aa: CASSLAGVDTEAFF
cdr3_nt: TGCGCCAGCAGCTTGGCAGGGGTCGACACTGAAGCTTTCTTT

cdr3_length: 14
v_call: TRBV6-1
d_call: TRBD1
j_call: TRBJ1-5
clone_size: .
cdr3_aa: CASRLDRGRQPQHF
cdr3_nt: TGTGCCAGCAGGTTGGACAGGGGGCGGCAGCCCCAGCATTTT

cdr3_length: 11
v_call: TRBV12-5
d_call: .
j_call: TRBJ2-1
clone_size: once
cdr3_aa: CASGFGGEQFF
cdr3_nt: TGTGCTAGTGGTTTTGGCGGAGAGCAGTTCTTC

cdr3_length: 13
v_call: TRBV19
d_call: .
j_call: TRBJ2-5
clone_size: once
cdr3_aa: CASSGHFQETQYF
cdr3_nt: TGTGCCAGTAGCGGACACTTCCAAGAGACCCAGTACTTC

cdr3_length: 17
v_call: TRBV5-4
d_call: TRBD2
j_call: TRBJ2-1
clone_size: once
cdr3_aa: CASSKGLAGGPDNEQFF
cdr3_nt: TGTGCCAGCAGCAAGGGACTAGCGGGAGGGCCTGACAATGAGCAGTTCTTC

cdr3_length: 11
v_call: TRBV6-5
d_call: .
j_call: TRBJ1-1
clone_size: .
cdr3_aa: CASSTPGEAFF
cdr3_nt: TGTGCCAGCAGTACCCCAGGGGAAGCTTTCTTT

cdr3_length: 13
v_call: TRBV30
d_call: .
j_call: TRBJ1-1
clone_size: .
cdr3_aa: CAWSSNMGNEAFF
cdr3_nt: TGTGCCTGGAGTTCAAACATGGGCAATGAAGCTTTCTTT

cdr3_length: 15
v_call: TRBV7-9
d_call: .
j_call: TRBJ1-2
clone_size: .
cdr3_aa: CASSPGTSTNYGYTF
cdr3_nt: TGTGCCAGCAGCCCCGGGACATCCACTAACTATGGCTACACCTTC

cdr3_length: 15
v_call: TRBV10-3
d_call: .
j_call: TRBJ2-7
clone_size: .
cdr3_aa: CAISESQGLGYEQYF
cdr3_nt: TGTGCCATCAGTGAGAGTCAGGGACTGGGGTACGAGCAGTACTTC

cdr3_length: 19
v_call: TRBV7-6
d_call: .
j_call: TRBJ2-1
clone_size: .
cdr3_aa: CASSPLGRERRKDYNEQFF
cdr3_nt: TGTGCCAGCAGCCCCTTGGGACGGGAGAGACGTAAGGACTACAATGAGCAGTTCTTC

cdr3_length: 17
v_call: TRBV5-6
d_call: TRBD1
j_call: TRBJ1-2
clone_size: .
cdr3_aa: CASSPIGTGLTNYGYTF
cdr3_nt: TGTGCCAGCAGCCCAATAGGGACAGGTCTTACTAACTATGGCTACACCTTC

cdr3_length: 15
v_call: TRBV30
d_call: TRBD1
j_call: TRBJ2-2
clone_size: .
cdr3_aa: CAWSPGTGGTGELFF
cdr3_nt: TGTGCCTGGAGCCCCGGGACAGGGGGAACCGGGGAGCTGTTTTTT

cdr3_length: 13
v_call: TRBV30
d_call: .
j_call: TRBJ1-5
clone_size: .
cdr3_aa: CAWSGRENQPQHF
cdr3_nt: TGTGCCTGGAGCGGGCGGGAGAATCAGCCCCAGCATTTT

cdr3_length: 16
v_call: TRBV27
d_call: TRBD1
j_call: TRBJ1-2
clone_size: .
cdr3_aa: CASSRGPGQGNYGYTF
cdr3_nt: TGTGCCAGCAGTCGTGGACCGGGACAGGGTAACTATGGCTACACCTTC

cdr3_length: 14
v_call: TRBV2
d_call: .
j_call: TRBJ2-3
clone_size: once
cdr3_aa: CASSAGGRTDTQYF
cdr3_nt: TGTGCCAGCAGTGCAGGGGGGCGTACAGATACGCAGTATTTT

cdr3_length: 14
v_call: TRBV6-5
d_call: TRBD1
j_call: TRBJ2-7
clone_size: .
cdr3_aa: CASQFGTADYEQYF
cdr3_nt: TGTGCCAGTCAGTTCGGGACAGCCGACTACGAGCAGTACTTC

cdr3_length: 11
v_call: TRBV20-1
d_call: TRBD2
j_call: TRBJ2-7
clone_size: .
cdr3_aa: CSAGLVHEQYF
cdr3_nt: TGCAGTGCCGGACTAGTTCACGAGCAGTACTTC

cdr3_length: 13
v_call: TRBV7-2
d_call: .
j_call: TRBJ1-1
clone_size: once
cdr3_aa: CASSLSRDTEAFF
cdr3_nt: TGTGCCAGCAGCTTAAGCAGGGACACTGAAGCTTTCTTT

cdr3_length: 15
v_call: TRBV6-5
d_call: .
j_call: TRBJ2-6
clone_size: .
cdr3_aa: CASSPTNSGANVLTF
cdr3_nt: TGTGCCAGCAGCCCTACTAACTCTGGGGCCAACGTCCTGACTTTC

cdr3_length: 13
v_call: TRBV11-3
d_call: .
j_call: TRBJ2-3
clone_size: .
cdr3_aa: CASSHRDTDTQYF
cdr3_nt: TGTGCCAGCAGCCACCGGGACACGGATACGCAGTATTTT

cdr3_length: 15
v_call: TRBV7-8
d_call: .
j_call: TRBJ1-1
clone_size: .
cdr3_aa: CASSPGRGSNTEAFF
cdr3_nt: TGTGCCAGCAGCCCCGGAAGAGGGTCCAACACTGAAGCTTTCTTT

cdr3_length: 11
v_call: TRBV9
d_call: .
j_call: TRBJ2-2
clone_size: .
cdr3_aa: CASSLSGELFF
cdr3_nt: TGTGCCAGCAGCCTATCCGGGGAGCTGTTTTTT

cdr3_length: 16
v_call: TRBV4-1
d_call: .
j_call: TRBJ2-3
clone_size: .
cdr3_aa: CASSQVTRPNGVTQYF
cdr3_nt: TGCGCCAGCAGCCAAGTGACTCGACCCAATGGAGTTACGCAGTATTTT

cdr3_length: 14
v_call: TRBV30
d_call: TRBD1
j_call: TRBJ1-2
clone_size: .
cdr3_aa: CAWGPGTANYGYTF
cdr3_nt: TGTGCCTGGGGACCCGGGACAGCAAACTATGGCTACACCTTC

cdr3_length: 15
v_call: TRBV4-1
d_call: .
j_call: TRBJ2-7
clone_size: .
cdr3_aa: CASSQRGEGGYEQYF
cdr3_nt: TGCGCCAGCAGCCAAAGGGGGGAGGGTGGATACGAGCAGTACTTC

cdr3_length: 14
v_call: TRBV28
d_call: TRBD2
j_call: TRBJ2-5
clone_size: .
cdr3_aa: CASSGTSGKETQYF
cdr3_nt: TGTGCCAGTTCCGGGACTAGCGGGAAAGAGACCCAGTACTTC

cdr3_length: 13
v_call: TRBV2
d_call: TRBD2
j_call: TRBJ2-1
clone_size: few
cdr3_aa: CASTVAGGGEQFF
cdr3_nt: TGTGCCAGCACGGTAGCGGGGGGGGGTGAGCAGTTCTTC

cdr3_length: 13
v_call: TRBV5-1
d_call: .
j_call: TRBJ1-5
clone_size: few
cdr3_aa: CASSLFGNQPQHF
cdr3_nt: TGCGCCAGCAGCTTGTTCGGCAATCAGCCCCAGCATTTT

cdr3_length: 13
v_call: TRBV10-3
d_call: .
j_call: TRBJ2-1
clone_size: .
cdr3_aa: CAISVPGYNEQFF
cdr3_nt: TGTGCCATCAGTGTTCCAGGGTACAATGAGCAGTTCTTC

cdr3_length: 13
v_call: TRBV18
d_call: .
j_call: TRBJ2-7
clone_size: .
cdr3_aa: CASSPLGSYEQYF
cdr3_nt: TGTGCCAGCTCACCGTTGGGCAGCTACGAGCAGTACTTC

cdr3_length: 16
v_call: TRBV14
d_call: .
j_call: TRBJ2-7
clone_size: .
cdr3_aa: CASSQVEGPYSYEQYF
cdr3_nt: TGTGCCAGCAGCCAAGTGGAGGGCCCCTACTCCTACGAGCAGTACTTC

cdr3_length: 14
v_call: TRBV30
d_call: .
j_call: TRBJ1-2
clone_size: .
cdr3_aa: CAWRGRRDHYGYTF
cdr3_nt: TGTGCCTGGAGGGGGCGTAGGGATCACTATGGCTACACCTTC

cdr3_length: 14
v_call: TRBV19
d_call: .
j_call: TRBJ2-1
clone_size: .
cdr3_aa: CASSMEPSVHEQFF
cdr3_nt: TGTGCCAGTAGTATGGAGCCCTCAGTCCATGAGCAGTTCTTC

cdr3_length: 19
v_call: TRBV7-9
d_call: .
j_call: TRBJ2-6
clone_size: .
cdr3_aa: CASSPGSSRGRAGANVLTF
cdr3_nt: TGTGCCAGCAGCCCAGGGTCGAGTAGGGGCAGGGCCGGGGCCAACGTCCTGACTTTC